This TCR beta chain was found in a study of cytotoxic CD8 clonotypes in ibrutinib-treated CLL. Study at large: Some 10 relapsed/refractory, roughly 15 treatment-naive; roughly 18 IGHV unmutated. Following a median 12 months of treatment, with a range of 6 to 36, response samples were taken.

In germline, CDR1 is SGHRS, CDR2 YFSETQ. The CDR3 covers 16 residues. Trimming took 5 bases from V and 2 from J; bases not matched to a gene: 7. Study-wide points: On treatment, the uncommon public clonotypes contracted or remained stable.

Data came from immunoSEQ multiplex PCR; TCRdb stores just in-frame clones and leaves some out. The repertoire holds roughly 51,000 clones, with approximately 53% as singletons. A few counts support this clone. Its antigen is as yet unknown. This sequence was found in a human donor with chronic lymphocytic leukemia. This sequence joins TRBV5-1 and TRBJ2-5, with 12 bases fitting TRBD2. The material was PBMCs, obtained after 12 months of ibrutinib treatment. CDR3 bases: TGCGCCAGCAGACCCGGGACTAGCGGGTATCAAGAGACCCAGTACTTC. Amino acids: CASRPGTSGYQETQYF.